This entry describes one TCR beta chain. What it binds is unknown. An Oncomine TCR Beta short-read assay was used to sequence the DNA from cultured CD4+ T cells. TCRdb redid the calling of the PCR reads with MiXCR, one entry per CDR3 protein. This table has about 9,200 distinct CDR3 sequences, less than 65% appearing once. The CDR3 spans 15 residues. Unmatched junction bases numbered 9, after V lost 5 bases and J lost 7 bases. The germline CDR1 and CDR2 sequences are MDHEN and SYDVKM. Documented treatment: approximately 11-day PBMC culture with coronavirus spike peptide pools or control peptides (ViraFEST assay). The sample belongs to a study of vaccination and CD4 T cells after COVID-19.

This clonotype originated in a human donor who had recovered from COVID-19. The V gene is TRBV28, the J gene TRBJ2-2; TRBD1 aligns across 8 bases. Sequencing used CD4+ T cells from blood, cultured in vitro. This CDR3 reads CASSGTGPGIGELFF. The DNA of the CDR3 is TGTGCCAGCAGTGGGACAGGCCCTGGCATCGGGGAGCTGTTTTTT.